The rows below give T cell receptor beta chains drawn from one sample of a study of blood T cell repertoires in COVID-19. This table comes from immunoSEQ multiplex PCR, and its TCRdb copy is limited to in-frame clones, with some not included. The sample lists fewer than 55,000 clones; around 86% were seen once. The sequenced sample consisted of peripheral blood. Receptors originate from a woman aged 60-70 years with acute or convalescent COVID-19. CDR3s include the opening cysteine and the closing phenylalanine or tryptophan. D genes are given only for firm matches. Some rows mark clone size as missing; the rest say once, few, many or name a class of expanded clone.

>NA|TRBV6-5|TRBJ1-3|NA
CASSYTRGVAGNTIYF
TGTGCCAGCAGTTACACCAGAGGAGTGGCTGGAAACACCATATATTTT
>TRBD1|TRBV5-6|TRBJ2-1|NA
CASSLRVTGDYNEQFF
TGTGCCAGCAGCTTGAGGGTGACAGGGGACTACAATGAGCAGTTCTTC
>NA|TRBV6-5|TRBJ1-3|NA
CASKAPGTGNTIYF
TGTGCCAGCAAGGCGCCCGGGACTGGAAACACCATATATTTT
>NA|TRBV3-1/TRBV3-2|TRBJ2-7|NA
CASSQGHRKYEQYF
TGTGCCAGCAGCCAAGGACATAGAAAATACGAGCAGTACTTC
>NA|TRBV11-3|TRBJ2-5|NA
CASSLNRQETQYF
TGTGCCAGCAGCTTGAACAGACAAGAGACCCAGTACTTC
>TRBD1|TRBV7-2|TRBJ1-2|NA
CASSLGGTGGGGYTF
TGTGCCAGCAGCTTAGGCGGGACAGGGGGCGGTGGCTACACCTTC
>NA|TRBV2|TRBJ1-1|NA
CASSERPTGNTEAFF
TGTGCCAGCAGTGAAAGGCCTACAGGGAACACTGAAGCTTTCTTT
>NA|TRBV6-6|TRBJ2-5|NA
CASTPGGGETQYF
TGTGCCAGCACCCCTGGGGGCGGGGAGACCCAGTACTTC
>NA|TRBV6-5|TRBJ1-5|once
CASRSSGVSNQPQHF
TGTGCCAGCCGCTCCTCAGGGGTCAGCAATCAGCCCCAGCATTTT
>TRBD1|TRBV6-1|TRBJ2-2|NA
CASSEPGQGFTGELFF
TGTGCCAGCAGTGAACCGGGACAGGGGTTCACCGGGGAGCTGTTTTTT
>NA|TRBV5-1|TRBJ1-1|NA
CASTQGTNTEAFF
TGCGCCAGCACCCAGGGTACAAACACTGAAGCTTTCTTT
>NA|TRBV27|TRBJ1-1|NA
CASSLSSLNTEAFF
TGTGCCAGCAGTTTATCGAGTTTGAACACTGAAGCTTTCTTT
>NA|TRBV12-3/TRBV12-4|TRBJ1-3|NA
CASSLTGGNTIYF
TGTGCCAGCAGTCTCACAGGAGGAAACACCATATATTTT
>TRBD1|TRBV19|TRBJ1-2|NA
CASSARRDRNYGYTF
TGTGCCAGTAGTGCCCGGCGGGACAGGAACTATGGCTACACCTTC
>TRBD2|TRBV19|TRBJ2-3|NA
CASSMYFGTSGGGGTDTQYF
TGTGCCAGTAGTATGTACTTTGGGACTAGCGGGGGAGGTGGCACAGATACGCAGTATTTT
>NA|TRBV7-6|TRBJ2-1|NA
CASSYAGSSWNEQFF
TGTGCCAGCAGTTACGCCGGTAGTTCCTGGAATGAGCAGTTCTTC
>NA|TRBV6-5|TRBJ2-2|few
CASDWEQGITGELFF
TGTGCCAGCGATTGGGAACAGGGTATCACCGGGGAGCTGTTTTTT
>TRBD2|TRBV20-1|TRBJ2-6|few
CSASSGMFSGANVLTF
TGCAGTGCTAGTAGCGGGATGTTTTCTGGGGCCAACGTCCTGACTTTC
>TRBD1|TRBV6-5|TRBJ1-3|few
CASRLRTGRNTIYF
TGTGCCAGCAGACTAAGGACAGGGAGAAACACCATATATTTT
>NA|TRBV6-5|TRBJ1-3|NA
CASSYYPGGGGNTIYF
TGTGCCAGCAGTTACTATCCCGGAGGAGGGGGAAACACCATATATTTT
>TRBD1|TRBV9|TRBJ1-2|few
CASSSRDRPNYGYTF
TGTGCCAGCAGCTCGCGGGACAGACCTAACTATGGCTACACCTTC
>TRBD1|TRBV9|TRBJ1-1|NA
CASSVGQTGKNTEAFF
TGTGCCAGCAGCGTAGGACAGACAGGGAAGAACACTGAAGCTTTCTTT
>NA|TRBV6-5|TRBJ1-1|NA
CASSTLNPEKAFF
TGTGCCAGCAGTACCTTAAATCCAGAAAAAGCTTTCTTT
>NA|TRBV7-6|TRBJ1-1|NA
CASSQDRNTEAFF
TGTGCCAGCAGCCAGGACAGGAACACTGAAGCTTTCTTT
>NA|TRBV6-1|TRBJ2-7|NA
CASSEGPESVGEQYF
TGTGCCAGCAGTGAAGGACCAGAAAGCGTCGGCGAGCAGTACTTC
>NA|TRBV16|TRBJ2-2|NA
CASSHDTTGELFF
TGTGCCAGCAGCCATGACACCACCGGGGAGCTGTTTTTT
>NA|TRBV19|TRBJ2-5|few
CASSIRELSSETQYF
TGTGCCAGTAGTATCCGGGAATTGTCGTCAGAGACCCAGTACTTC
>TRBD2|TRBV5-6|TRBJ2-1|NA
CASSPLAGEAMYNEQFF
TGTGCCAGCAGCCCCTTAGCGGGAGAGGCCATGTACAATGAGCAGTTCTTC
>TRBD2|TRBV5-1|TRBJ2-3|NA
CASSRTGGPADTQYF
TGCGCCAGCAGCAGGACGGGGGGGCCAGCCGATACGCAGTATTTT
>NA|TRBV7-2|TRBJ2-3|NA
CASSLSYTDTQYF
TGTGCCAGCAGCCTTAGCTACACAGATACGCAGTATTTT
>TRBD1|TRBV5-1|TRBJ2-3|NA
CASSDKTGFKTDTQYF
TGCGCCAGCAGCGACAAGACAGGGTTCAAGACAGATACGCAGTATTTT